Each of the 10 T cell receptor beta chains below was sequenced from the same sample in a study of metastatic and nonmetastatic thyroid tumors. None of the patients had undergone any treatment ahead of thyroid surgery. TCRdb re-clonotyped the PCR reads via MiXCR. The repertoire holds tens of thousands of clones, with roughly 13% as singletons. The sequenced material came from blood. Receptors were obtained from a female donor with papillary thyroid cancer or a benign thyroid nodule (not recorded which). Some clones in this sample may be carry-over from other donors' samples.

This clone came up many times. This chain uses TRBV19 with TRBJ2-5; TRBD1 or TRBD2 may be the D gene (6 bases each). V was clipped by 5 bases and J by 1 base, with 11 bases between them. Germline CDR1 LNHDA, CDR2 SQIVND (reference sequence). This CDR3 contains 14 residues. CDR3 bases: TGTGCCAGTAGTCCCTGGGGGGCCCAAGAGACCCAGTACTTC. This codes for CASSPWGAQETQYF.

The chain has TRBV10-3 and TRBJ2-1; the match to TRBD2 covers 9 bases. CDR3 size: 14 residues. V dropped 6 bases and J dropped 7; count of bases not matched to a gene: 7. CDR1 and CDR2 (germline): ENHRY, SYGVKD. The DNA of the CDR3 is TGTGCCATCAGGGAAATAGCGGGGGATAATGAGCAGTTCTTC. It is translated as CAIREIAGDNEQFF.

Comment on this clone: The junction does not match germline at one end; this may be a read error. CDR3 loop: CASTPDRGLQPHHF. The CDR3 DNA reads TGTGCCAGCACGCCTGACAGGGGCTTGCAGCCCCATCATTTT. The chain couples TRBV6-1 to TRBJ1-5; 8 bases agree with TRBD1. The CDR3 spans 14 residues. Germline loops: CDR1 MNHNS, CDR2 SASEGT.

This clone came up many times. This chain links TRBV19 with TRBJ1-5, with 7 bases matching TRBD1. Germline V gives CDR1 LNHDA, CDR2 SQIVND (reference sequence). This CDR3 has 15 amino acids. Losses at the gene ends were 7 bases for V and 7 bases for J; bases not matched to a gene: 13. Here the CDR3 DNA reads TGTGCCAGTAAGAGCGACAGGGATCGGAGGCAGCCCCAGCATTTT. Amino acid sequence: CASKSDRDRRQPQHF. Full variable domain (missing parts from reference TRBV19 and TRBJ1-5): DGGITQSPKYLFRKEGQNVTLSCEQNLNHDAMYWYRQDPGQGLRLIYYSQIVNDFQKGDIAEGYSVSREKKESFPLTVTSAQKNPTAFYLCASKSDRDRRQPQHFGDGTRLSIL.

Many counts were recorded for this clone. The CDR3 protein is CAISGPQAVQYF. The CDR3 DNA sequence: TGTGCCATCAGTGGCCCCCAGGCGGTACAGTACTTC. V gene TRBV10-3 combines with J gene TRBJ2-4; D not resolved. This CDR3 is 12 amino acids long. The V gene's germline CDR1 is ENHRY and CDR2 SYGVKD. Trimming took 4 bases from V and 13 from J, leaving 14 bases between them.

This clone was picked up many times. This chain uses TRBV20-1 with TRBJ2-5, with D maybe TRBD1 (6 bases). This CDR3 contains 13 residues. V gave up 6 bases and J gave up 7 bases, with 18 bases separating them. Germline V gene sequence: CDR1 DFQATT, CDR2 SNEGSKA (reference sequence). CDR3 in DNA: TGCAGTGCCACCGGGACAAACGTCGGGACCCAGTACTTC. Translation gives CSATGTNVGTQYF.

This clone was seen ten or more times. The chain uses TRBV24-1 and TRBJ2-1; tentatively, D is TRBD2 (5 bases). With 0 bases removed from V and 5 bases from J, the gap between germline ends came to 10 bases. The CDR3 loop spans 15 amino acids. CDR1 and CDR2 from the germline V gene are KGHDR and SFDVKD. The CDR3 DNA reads TGTGCCACCAGTGATTTGGAGACTAAGGACAATGAGCAGTTCTTC. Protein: CATSDLETKDNEQFF.

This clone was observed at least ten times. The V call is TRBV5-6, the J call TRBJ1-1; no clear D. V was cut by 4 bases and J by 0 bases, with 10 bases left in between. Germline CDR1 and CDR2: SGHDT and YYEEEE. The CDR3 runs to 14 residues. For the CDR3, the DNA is TGTGCCAGCAGCCCCCAATTAGTGAACACTGAAGCTTTCTTT. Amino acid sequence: CASSPQLVNTEAFF. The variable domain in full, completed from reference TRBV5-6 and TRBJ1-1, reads DAGVTQSPTHLIKTRGQQVTLRCSPKSGHDTVSWYQQALGQGPQFIFQYYEEEERQRGNFPDRFSGHQFPNYSSELNVNALLLGDSALYLCASSPQLVNTEAFFGQGTRLTVV.

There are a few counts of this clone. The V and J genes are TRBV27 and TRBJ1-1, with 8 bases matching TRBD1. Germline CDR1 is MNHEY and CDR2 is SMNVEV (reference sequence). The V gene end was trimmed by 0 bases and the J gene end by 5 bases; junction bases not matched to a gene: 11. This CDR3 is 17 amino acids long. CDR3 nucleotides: TGTGCCAGCAGTTTATCGTGGAGGTCCACAGGGGGGACTGAAGCTTTCTTT. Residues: CASSLSWRSTGGTEAFF.

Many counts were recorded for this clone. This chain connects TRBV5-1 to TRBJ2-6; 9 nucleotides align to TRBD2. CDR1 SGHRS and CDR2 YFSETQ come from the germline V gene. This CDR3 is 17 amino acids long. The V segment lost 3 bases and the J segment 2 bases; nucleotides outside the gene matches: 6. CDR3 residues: CASSSLAGAAGANVLTF. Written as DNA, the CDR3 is TGCGCCAGCAGCTCCTTAGCGGGAGCGGCTGGGGCCAACGTCCTGACTTTC.